What follows are 13 T cell receptor beta chains derived from one specimen sequenced in a study of blood T cell repertoires in COVID-19 (dated by TCRdb to the early 2020s). Libraries were made using the immunoSEQ multiplex PCR assay. Entries here come from immuneACCESS through TCRdb and include only in-frame sequences with V and J called. Some clones fail to appear in such tables; in the studies checked, an unresolved V gene covers under half of the shortfall, and the cause of the remainder is unknown. The sample has 250,000 to 300,000 clones on record, approximately 89% of them singletons. Together, the top ten hold roughly 10% of the sample. Input material: peripheral blood. These receptors all come from an older woman with COVID-19, enrolled during active disease.

This clone has a handful of counts. This rearrangement joins TRBV30 to TRBJ2-1; 10 bases map to TRBD1. The CDR3 covers 14 residues. J lost 5 bases, V lost 5 bases, and 6 bases had no gene match. Looked up from germline, CDR1 is GTSNPN and CDR2 is SVGIG (reference sequence). The CDR3 here is CAWEAGTGDNEQFF. In DNA, the CDR3 is TGTGCCTGGGAGGCCGGGACAGGGGACAATGAGCAGTTCTTC.

DNA of the CDR3: TGTGCCAGCAGTTCACTATTTGGACAGGGACGTCAGCCCCAGCATTTT. Amino acids: CASSSLFGQGRQPQHF. This chain links TRBV28 with TRBJ1-5, with 8 bases matching TRBD1. The CDR3 length is 16 residues. V trimming: 4 bases; J trimming: 6 bases; junction bases outside the gene matches: 11. Germline V gives CDR1 MDHEN, CDR2 SYDVKM. The full variable domain, in which reference TRBV28 and TRBJ1-5 provide the parts outside the CDR3, is DVKVTQSSRYLVKRTGEKVFLECVQDMDHENMFWYRQDPGLGLRLIYFSYDVKMKEKGDIPEGYSVSREKKERFSLILESASTNQTSMYLCASSSLFGQGRQPQHFGDGTRLSIL.

This chain uses TRBV5-1 with TRBJ1-4, with a tentative D call TRBD1 (6 bases). This CDR3 region has 16 residues. V was cut by 4 bases and J by 5 bases, with 18 bases left in between. Germline assignment: CDR1 SGHRS and CDR2 YFSETQ. The CDR3, as DNA: TGCGCCAGCAGCCCGGATGCAGGGAGGGGGAATGAAAAACTGTTTTTT. Its translation is CASSPDAGRGNEKLFF.

The chain employs TRBV18 and TRBJ1-6, with a tentative D call TRBD1 (5 bases). The CDR3 extends over 15 amino acids. Deletions cut 6 bases from V and 1 base from J, with 10 bases between. Germline V lookup: CDR1 KGHSH, CDR2 LQKENI. CDR3 nucleotide sequence: TGTGCCAGCTCGACCGACAGATCCTATAATTCACCCCTCCACTTT. This translates into CASSTDRSYNSPLHF.

The gene calls are TRBV7-2 and TRBJ1-1; 7 bases align to TRBD1. With V trimmed by 7 bases and J by 1 base, 3 bases remained unmatched. Germline-derived CDR1 and CDR2 are SGHTA and FQGNSA. The CDR3 sequence is 13 residues long. The CDR3 DNA is TGTGCCAGCAACAACAGGGGGAACACTGAAGCTTTCTTT. It yields the protein CASNNRGNTEAFF. The full variable domain, in which reference TRBV7-2 and TRBJ1-1 provide the parts outside the CDR3, is GAGVSQSPSNKVTEKGKDVELRCDPISGHTALYWYRQSLGQGLEFLIYFQGNSAPDKSGLPSDRFSAERTGGSVSTLTIQRTQQEDSAVYLCASNNRGNTEAFFGQGTRLTVV.

This chain connects TRBV28 to TRBJ2-1; 11 bases are shared with TRBD2. The CDR3 covers 16 residues. Germline lookup yields CDR1 MDHEN and CDR2 SYDVKM. The trim removed 4 bases at V and 3 bases at J, leaving 5 bases unmatched. This CDR3 reads CASSSLLAGGYNEQFF. DNA for the CDR3: TGTGCCAGCAGTTCCCTTCTAGCGGGAGGCTACAATGAGCAGTTCTTC.

J is TRBJ1-1 and V is TRBV6-5; no clear D. CDR3 length equals 16 residues. CDR1 and CDR2 from the germline V gene are MNHEY and SVGAGI. The V gene lost 4 bases and the J gene lost 0 bases, with 15 bases spanning the gap. The CDR3 DNA reads as TGTGCCAGCAGTTCAAATGTACTGATCCTGAACACTGAAGCTTTCTTT. This sequence encodes CASSSNVLILNTEAFF.

The chain has TRBV9 and TRBJ2-5; 9 bases match TRBD2. The V and J ends lost 1 base and 5 bases, in that order; junction bases with no gene match: 3. The CDR3 spans 14 residues. Germline V CDR1 and CDR2: SGDLS, YYNGEE. This CDR3 reads CASSVTSGRETQYF. CDR3 DNA sequence: TGTGCCAGCAGCGTAACTAGCGGGCGTGAGACCCAGTACTTC.

This CDR3 is CASSQDRPAGRPPVNEQFF. The CDR3 nucleotides read TGCGCCAGCAGCCAAGATAGGCCAGCGGGGAGGCCCCCAGTCAATGAGCAGTTCTTC. V is TRBV4-1 and J is TRBJ2-1; TRBD2 matches 7 bases. V was pared by 0 bases and J by 6 bases, with 17 bases of the junction left unmatched. Germline V gene lookup returns CDR1 MGHRA and CDR2 YSYEKL. The CDR3 consists of 19 residues.

This chain connects TRBV11-2 to TRBJ1-5; the D gene is possibly TRBD1 (5 bases). CDR1 and CDR2 (germline): SGHAT, FQNNGV. The CDR3 runs to 13 residues. V lost 5 bases, J lost 6 bases, and 11 bases lay in between. This CDR3 reads CASSRGGFQPQHF. The CDR3 DNA reads as TGTGCCAGCAGCCGGGGGGGGTTTCAGCCCCAGCATTTT.

As for this clone: Lacking the conserved final phenylalanine or tryptophan, this CDR3 likely reflects a read error. The limits of the CDR3 on the DNA are not certain, so only TCRdb's listed CDR3 is given. The gene calls are TRBV27 and TRBJ1-2; TRBD1, the D gene given by the table, was not confirmed from the DNA. Germline CDR1 reads MNHEY; CDR2 reads SMNVEV (reference sequence). Inclusive of both ends, the CDR3 amounts to 8 amino acids. The CDR3 region is CASRRDSK.

V gene TRBV29-1 combines with J gene TRBJ2-3; D not certain. Trimming took off 7 bases at V and 2 bases at J, with 7 bases between the two ends. Germline values: CDR1 SQVTM, CDR2 ANQGSEA. CDR3 length: 11 residues. For the CDR3, the DNA is TGCAGCGCTCTACCCACAGATACGCAGTATTTT. Translation gives CSALPTDTQYF.

This clone has a single count. V usage is TRBV5-6 and J usage is TRBJ2-7; TRBD1 is a possible D gene (6 bases). Between the trimmed V and J ends, which lost 0 bases and 7 bases, there was a span of 17 bases. In germline, CDR1 is SGHDT, CDR2 YYEEEE. This CDR3 spans 15 amino acids. The CDR3 region has the DNA TGTGCCAGCAGCTTGGTCGACAGGCCCACGGGGGAGCAGTACTTC. It translates to CASSLVDRPTGEQYF.